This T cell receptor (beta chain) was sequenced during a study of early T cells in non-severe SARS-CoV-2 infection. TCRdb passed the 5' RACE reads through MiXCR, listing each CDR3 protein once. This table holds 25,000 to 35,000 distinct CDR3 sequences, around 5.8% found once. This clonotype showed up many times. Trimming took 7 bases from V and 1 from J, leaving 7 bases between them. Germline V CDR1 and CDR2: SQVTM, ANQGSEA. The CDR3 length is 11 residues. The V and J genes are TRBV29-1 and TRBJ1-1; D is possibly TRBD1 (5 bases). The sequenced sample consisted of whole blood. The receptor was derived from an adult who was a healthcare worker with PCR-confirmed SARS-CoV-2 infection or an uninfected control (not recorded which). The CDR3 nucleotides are TGCAGCGCCACAGGGAACACTGAAGCTTTCTTT. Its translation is CSATGNTEAFF.